The 13 T cell receptor beta chains below were found in one sample sequenced in a study of radiation and T cells in renal cell carcinoma. TCRdb's copy holds only in-frame clones and misses some; the assay was immunoSEQ multiplex PCR. The table lists about 150,000 clones, roughly 90% of them singletons. The time point denotes: blood 2 weeks post-SBRT. Treatment in this sample: 15 Gy SBRT to primary tumor, nephrectomy 4 weeks later. The material sequenced was blood, taken from a patient whose treatment included radiotherapy and nephrectomy. These receptors originate from a woman aged 50 to 65 with renal cell carcinoma.

The chain links TRBV7-9 to TRBJ1-2; TRBD1 agrees at 8 bases. With V trimmed by 1 base and J by 5 bases, 3 bases remained unmatched. The germline CDR1 and CDR2 sequences are SEHNR and FQNEAQ (reference sequence). CDR3 length: 14 residues. The CDR3: CASSLVRTGYGYTF. The DNA for the CDR3 is TGTGCCAGCAGCTTAGTGAGGACAGGGTATGGCTACACCTTC.

This chain connects TRBV2 to TRBJ1-1, with D unclear. The length of the CDR3 is 12 residues. The ends were cut back, 6 bases at V and 2 bases at J, with 7 bases in the middle. CDR1 is SNHLY and CDR2 is FYNNEI in the germline V gene. The DNA of the CDR3 is TGTGCCAGCAGGAGGGCCAACACTGAAGCTTTCTTT. Translation gives CASRRANTEAFF.

This chain links TRBV11-3 with TRBJ1-3; the match to TRBD1 covers 9 bases. Germline V gene lookup returns CDR1 SGHNT and CDR2 YENEEA. Unmatched junction bases numbered 2, after V lost 4 bases and J lost 1 base. The CDR3 consists of 15 residues. This CDR3 reads CASSWDRESGNTIYF. The CDR3, as DNA: TGTGCCAGCAGCTGGGACAGGGAATCTGGAAACACCATATATTTT.

The V and J genes are TRBV10-3 and TRBJ2-2, with 10 positions matching TRBD1. V lost 4 bases and J lost 7; bases outside the gene matches: 3. The CDR3 loop spans 14 amino acids. From germline, CDR1 is ENHRY and CDR2 SYGVKD. CDR3 sequence reads: CAISGGTGVGELFF. The CDR3 nucleotides are TGTGCCATCAGTGGAGGGACAGGGGTCGGGGAGCTGTTTTTT.

The rearrangement links TRBV13 to TRBJ1-5, with D unresolved. Germline values: CDR1 PRHDT, CDR2 FYEKMQ (reference sequence). V was pared by 0 bases and J by 4 bases, with 7 bases between. The CDR3 sequence is 14 residues long. The CDR3 loop is CASSLGLGNQPQHF. The CDR3 region has the DNA TGTGCCAGCAGCTTAGGATTAGGTAATCAGCCCCAGCATTTT.

The chain uses TRBV4-1 and TRBJ1-5; D may be TRBD1 (5 bases). This CDR3 region has 16 residues. The germline V and J ends were trimmed by 0 bases and 1 base, with 10 bases remaining between them. Germline V gene lookup returns CDR1 MGHRA and CDR2 YSYEKL. CDR3 nucleotides: TGCGCCAGCAGCCAAGATGAGGGGTGGAGCAATCAGCCCCAGCATTTT. This sequence encodes CASSQDEGWSNQPQHF.

J is TRBJ1-1 and V is TRBV9; D gene uncertain. This CDR3 comprises 15 residues. V was cut by 4 bases and J by 3 bases, with 16 bases left in between. The germline CDR1 and CDR2 sequences are SGDLS and YYNGEE. This CDR3 reads CASSTLTEPDTEAFF. In DNA form, the CDR3 reads TGTGCCAGCAGCACCCTGACGGAACCCGACACTGAAGCTTTCTTT. Full variable domain (remainder filled in from reference TRBV9 and TRBJ1-1): DSGVTQTPKHLITATGQRVTLRCSPRSGDLSVYWYQQSLDQGLQFLIQYYNGEERAKGNILERFSAQQFPDLHSELNLSSLELGDSALYFCASSTLTEPDTEAFFGQGTRLTVV.

The chain is built from TRBV5-4 and TRBJ1-3; 7 bases are a match to TRBD1. Germline CDR1 reads SGHNT; CDR2 reads YYREEE (reference sequence). The CDR3 contains 16 residues. J was trimmed by 0 bases and V by 6 bases; bases with no gene match: 9. The CDR3 sequence is CASTQDRLVSGNTIYF. As DNA, the CDR3 is TGTGCCAGCACCCAGGACAGGCTCGTCTCTGGAAACACCATATATTTT. Filled out from reference TRBV5-4 and TRBJ1-3, the complete variable domain reads ETGVTQSPTHLIKTRGQQVTLRCSSQSGHNTVSWYQQALGQGPQFIFQYYREEENGRGNFPPRFSGLQFPNYSSELNVNALELDDSALYLCASTQDRLVSGNTIYFGEGSWLTVV.

This chain links TRBV7-7 with TRBJ2-6; D call uncertain. There are 18 residues in the CDR3. CDR1 and CDR2 (germline): SSHAT, FNYEAQ (reference sequence). V gave up 5 bases and J gave up 5 bases, with 22 bases separating them. The CDR3 reads CASSAHDKPQSRANVLTF. CDR3 in DNA: TGTGCCAGCAGCGCGCATGATAAGCCACAAAGTCGGGCCAACGTCCTGACTTTC.

This clone was counted a single time. Distinct nucleotide sequences in the sample also encode this CDR3. V and J are TRBV5-1 and TRBJ2-1, with 12 bases that match TRBD2. Per germline, CDR1 SGHRS and CDR2 YFSETQ. Unmatched junction bases numbered 3, after V lost 3 bases and J lost 5 bases. The CDR3 extends over 15 amino acids. CDR3 sequence: CASSSRLAGDNEQFF. CDR3 nucleotide sequence: TGCGCCAGCAGCTCCAGACTAGCGGGGGACAATGAGCAGTTCTTC.

The chain joins TRBV7-2 to TRBJ1-1; possibly TRBD1 for D (6 bases). The CDR3 totals 14 residues. The ends were cut back, 4 bases at V and 0 bases at J, with 9 bases in the middle. The germline gives CDR1 SGHTA, CDR2 FQGNSA. DNA for the CDR3: TGTGCCAGCAGCTGGACAGCTGTGAACACTGAAGCTTTCTTT. Translating it yields CASSWTAVNTEAFF.

This clone was observed a few times. The chain employs TRBV6-5 and TRBJ1-1, with 10 bases that match TRBD1. This CDR3 region has 14 residues. CDR1 MNHEY and CDR2 SVGAGI come from the germline V gene. V shed 4 bases, J shed 6 bases, and the junction held 5 bases outside the gene matches. In DNA, the CDR3 is TGTGCCAGCAGTTTGGGACAGGGGCGCGCTGAAGCTTTCTTT. Encoded protein: CASSLGQGRAEAFF.

The gene calls are TRBV5-1 and TRBJ1-4, with TRBD1 matching 7 bases. The CDR3 loop spans 13 amino acids. Germline loops: CDR1 SGHRS, CDR2 YFSETQ. With V trimmed by 7 bases and J by 4 bases, 4 bases remained unmatched. The CDR3 spells CASSTGDNEKLFF. The CDR3 coding sequence is TGCGCCAGCTCAACAGGGGATAATGAAAAACTGTTTTTT. The complete variable domain, with remaining parts taken from reference TRBV5-1 and TRBJ1-4, reads KAGVTQTPRYLIKTRGQQVTLSCSPISGHRSVSWYQQTPGQGLQFLFEYFSETQRNKGNFPGRFSGRQFSNSRSEMNVSTLELGDSALYLCASSTGDNEKLFFGSGTQLSVL.